The rows below give T cell receptor beta chains drawn from one sample of a study of cytomegalovirus exposure and HLA in healthy donors. Produced via immunoSEQ multiplex PCR; TCRdb's table is partial and in-frame only. Here the sample spans about 150,000 clones, roughly four fifths being singletons. Sequencing used PBMCs. The origin of the receptors is a man between 18 and 29 years old in good health and CMV-seronegative. The CDR3 runs from the conserved cysteine through the conserved F or W. A D gene is named only where the DNA matches it firmly. The size entry is marked missing in some rows and otherwise reads once, few, many or a size class.

clone_size,j_call,d_call,v_call,cdr3_aa,cdr3_nt
-,TRBJ2-2,-,TRBV7-3,CASSLTETGELFF,TGTGCCAGCAGCCTGACAGAAACCGGGGAGCTGTTTTTT
-,TRBJ2-2,-,TRBV6-6,CATGMGGRTGELFF,TGTGCCACCGGAATGGGAGGCCGCACCGGGGAGCTGTTTTTT
-,TRBJ2-3,TRBD1,TRBV7-3,CASSLRRGQDTQYF,TGTGCCAGCAGCTTACGCAGGGGGCAAGATACGCAGTATTTT
-,TRBJ2-1,TRBD2,TRBV29-1,CSVDGGGEGWGQFF,TGCAGCGTTGATGGCGGGGGAGAGGGTTGGGGGCAGTTCTTC
-,TRBJ2-7,-,TRBV20-1,CSAGFHEQYF,TGCAGTGCCGGGTTTCACGAGCAGTACTTC
-,TRBJ2-1,-,TRBV11-2,CASSLAGWRQVEQFF,TGTGCCAGCAGCTTAGCGGGTTGGCGGCAAGTTGAGCAGTTCTTC
-,TRBJ1-6,-,TRBV18,CASSPMKGRASPLHF,TGTGCCAGCTCACCAATGAAGGGCAGGGCCTCACCCCTCCACTTT
-,TRBJ2-5,TRBD1,TRBV7-8,CASSQTIGWRQGQETQYF,TGTGCCAGCAGCCAGACCATCGGGTGGAGACAGGGCCAAGAGACCCAGTACTTC
-,TRBJ2-7,TRBD1,TRBV29-1,CSVAIEPGQDPYEQYF,TGCAGCGTCGCAATCGAACCGGGACAGGACCCATACGAGCAGTACTTC
-,TRBJ2-1,-,TRBV4-1,CASSHTGSFDEQFF,TGCGCCAGCAGCCACACCGGGAGCTTTGATGAGCAGTTCTTC
few,TRBJ2-1,-,TRBV28,CASSSRGLVAYNEQFF,TGTGCCAGCAGTTCTCGCGGGCTAGTGGCGTACAATGAGCAGTTCTTC
-,TRBJ1-6,-,TRBV10-3,CAISESGRDSPLHF,TGTGCCATCAGTGAAAGCGGTCGGGATTCACCCCTCCACTTT
-,TRBJ2-4,-,TRBV6-1,CASSESQARFANIQYF,TGTGCCAGCAGTGAATCCCAGGCCCGCTTTGCAAACATTCAGTACTTC
-,TRBJ2-7,-,TRBV18,CASSPTGSSYEQYF,TGTGCCAGCTCACCAACAGGCTCTAGTTACGAGCAGTACTTC
-,TRBJ2-5,-,TRBV7-2,CASSLEYRSYQETQYF,TGTGCCAGCAGTTTAGAGTACCGTAGCTACCAAGAGACCCAGTACTTC
-,TRBJ1-1,-,TRBV18,CASSPVGGNTEAFF,TGTGCCAGCTCACCGGTGGGGGGAAACACTGAAGCTTTCTTT
once,TRBJ2-1,TRBD1,TRBV11-2,CASSPGQGRYNEQFF,TGTGCCAGCAGCCCCGGACAGGGAAGGTACAATGAGCAGTTCTTC
-,TRBJ2-1,TRBD2,TRBV13,CASSHGLASDEQFF,TGTGCCAGCAGCCACGGACTAGCGAGCGATGAGCAGTTCTTC
-,TRBJ2-7,-,TRBV2,CASSRRASYEQYF,TGTGCCAGCAGCAGGAGGGCGTCCTACGAGCAGTACTTC
once,TRBJ2-7,-,TRBV18,CASSPDSSYEQYF,TGTGCCAGCTCACCTGACTCGTCCTACGAGCAGTACTTC
-,TRBJ2-2,-,TRBV19,CASSRIGAGELFF,TGTGCCAGTAGTAGAATAGGGGCCGGGGAGCTGTTTTTT
-,TRBJ2-2,-,TRBV12-5,CASAGGNTGELFF,TGTGCTAGTGCCGGGGGGAACACCGGGGAGCTGTTTTTT
-,TRBJ1-2,TRBD1,TRBV30,CAWSLPDRGRDGYTF,TGTGCCTGGAGTCTACCGGACAGGGGGCGCGATGGCTACACCTTC
-,TRBJ1-6,-,TRBV6-6,CASRTDRSPLHF,TGTGCCAGCAGAACGGACAGATCACCCCTCCACTTT
-,TRBJ2-7,TRBD1,TRBV9,CASSVDSGTAYEQYF,TGTGCCAGCAGCGTGGACTCCGGGACAGCCTACGAGCAGTACTTC
-,TRBJ2-1,TRBD1,TRBV4-3,CASSQDGDRVSYNEQFF,TGCGCCAGCAGCCAAGATGGGGACAGGGTCTCCTACAATGAGCAGTTCTTC
-,TRBJ2-1,-,TRBV2,CASTLSPVSSYNEQFF,TGTGCCAGCACCCTGAGCCCGGTTTCCTCCTACAATGAGCAGTTCTTC
-,TRBJ1-2,TRBD1,TRBV5-1,CASSPGQGALYGYTF,TGCGCCAGCAGCCCAGGACAGGGAGCCCTATATGGCTACACCTTC
-,TRBJ2-1,TRBD1,TRBV28,CASRTLRQGWYNEQFF,TGTGCCAGCCGGACCCTCAGACAGGGGTGGTACAATGAGCAGTTCTTC
medium-sized,TRBJ1-2,-,TRBV27,CASSKLDSKDGYTF,TGTGCCAGCAGTAAACTGGACAGCAAGGATGGCTACACCTTC
-,TRBJ2-5,-,TRBV19,CASSIRGISQETQYF,TGTGCCAGTAGTATCAGGGGAATCAGCCAAGAGACCCAGTACTTC
-,TRBJ2-2,-,TRBV19,CASSFGQNTGELFF,TGTGCCAGTAGTTTTGGACAGAACACCGGGGAGCTGTTTTTT
-,TRBJ2-5,-,TRBV5-1,CASRFLTGFGETQYF,TGCGCCAGCAGATTCCTCACAGGGTTCGGGGAGACCCAGTACTTC
-,TRBJ2-3,-,TRBV4-1,CASSQDFQITDTQYF,TGCGCCAGCAGCCAAGATTTCCAGATCACAGATACGCAGTATTTT
-,TRBJ2-1,-,TRBV14,CASSSGMYTYNEQFF,TGTGCCAGCAGCTCCGGGATGTACACCTACAATGAGCAGTTCTTC
-,TRBJ1-2,TRBD1,TRBV5-1,CASSRAGTGNYGYTF,TGCGCCAGCAGCCGGGCCGGGACAGGGAACTATGGCTACACCTTC
-,TRBJ2-7,TRBD1,TRBV27,CASSLRDRGSEQYF,TGTGCCAGCAGTTTAAGGGACAGGGGGTCCGAGCAGTACTTC
once,TRBJ2-2,-,TRBV2,CASTDQGFTGELFF,TGTGCCAGCACCGACCAGGGGTTCACCGGGGAGCTGTTTTTT
-,TRBJ2-5,-,TRBV2,CASSGGRQETQYF,TGTGCCAGCAGTGGGGGCCGCCAAGAGACCCAGTACTTC
-,TRBJ2-7,TRBD2,TRBV5-1,CASTPGGGDYEQYF,TGCGCCAGCACCCCCGGCGGGGGGGACTACGAGCAGTACTTC
-,TRBJ2-2,TRBD2,TRBV2,CASSRGLADSGELFF,TGTGCCAGCAGTCGGGGACTAGCGGACAGTGGGGAGCTGTTTTTT